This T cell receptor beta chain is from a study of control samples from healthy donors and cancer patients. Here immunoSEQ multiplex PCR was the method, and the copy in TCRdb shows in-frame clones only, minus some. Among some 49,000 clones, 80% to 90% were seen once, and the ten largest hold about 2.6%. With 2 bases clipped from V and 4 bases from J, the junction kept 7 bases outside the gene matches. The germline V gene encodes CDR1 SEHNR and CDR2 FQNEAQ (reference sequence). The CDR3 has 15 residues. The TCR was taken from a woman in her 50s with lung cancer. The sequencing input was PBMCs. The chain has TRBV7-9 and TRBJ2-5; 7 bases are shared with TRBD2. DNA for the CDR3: TGTGCCAGCAGCTTAATAGGCGGCGGGGGAGAGACCCAGTACTTC. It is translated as CASSLIGGGGETQYF.